This TCR beta chain was profiled in a study of blood T cell repertoires in COVID-19. Original methodology: Using reference gene primer amplification, nucleated cell counts were estimated. Clones were read by immunoSEQ multiplex PCR, and TCRdb kept only the in-frame ones, dropping some. The V and J calls and clone size are taken from that table; D and trimming were inferred from the DNA. The data hold around 16,000 clones, with about 91% observed a single time. The CDR3 spans 16 residues. Germline V gives CDR1 MNHNY, CDR2 SVGAGI (reference sequence). J lost 1 base, V lost 6 bases, and 6 bases had no gene match.

Sequenced: peripheral blood. The chain has TRBV6-6 and TRBJ2-1; TRBD2 matches 10 bases. This clonotype was sampled from a human donor in a cohort sampled during active COVID-19. The CDR3 bases are TGTGCCAGCAGGGAACTAGCGGGGAGTTCCTACAATGAGCAGTTCTTC. It is translated as CASRELAGSSYNEQFF.